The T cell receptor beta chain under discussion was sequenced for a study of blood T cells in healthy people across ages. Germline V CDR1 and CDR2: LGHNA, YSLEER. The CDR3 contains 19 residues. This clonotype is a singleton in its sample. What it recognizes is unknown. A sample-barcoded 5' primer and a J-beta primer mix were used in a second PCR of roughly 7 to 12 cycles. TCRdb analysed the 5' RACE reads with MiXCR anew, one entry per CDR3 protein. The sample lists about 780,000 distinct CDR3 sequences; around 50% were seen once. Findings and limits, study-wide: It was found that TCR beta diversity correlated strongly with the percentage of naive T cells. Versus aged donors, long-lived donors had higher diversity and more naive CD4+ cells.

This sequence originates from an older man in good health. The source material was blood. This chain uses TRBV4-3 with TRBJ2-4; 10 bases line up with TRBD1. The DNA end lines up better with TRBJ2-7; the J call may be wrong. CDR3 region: CASSQDLATWTGGIHEQYF. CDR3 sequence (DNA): TGCGCCAGCAGCCAAGACCTCGCGACCTGGACAGGGGGTATCCACGAGCAGTACTTC.